These 30 T cell receptor beta chains came from one sample sequenced in a study of T cells in Graves' hyperthyroidism and ophthalmopathy. TCR beta CDR3 region amplification was performed from RNA transcripts. The TCR CDR3 first-round RT-PCR relied on the HTBI primer set. Via MiXCR, TCRdb re-called the multiplex PCR reads, giving one row per CDR3 protein. This table holds some 650,000 distinct CDR3 sequences, roughly 15% found once. Input material: blood. Receptors were obtained from a woman aged 35 to 49 with Graves' ophthalmopathy.

This clonotype showed up many times. V and J are TRBV20-1 and TRBJ2-3; 8 bases match TRBD2. V was clipped by 5 bases and J by 6 bases; unmatched bases: 10. Per germline, CDR1 DFQATT and CDR2 SNEGSKA (reference sequence). The CDR3 sequence is 14 residues long. CDR3 region: CSASGGSGEDTQYF. In DNA, the CDR3 is TGCAGTGCTTCCGGGGGTAGCGGGGAGGATACGCAGTATTTT.

The rearrangement uses TRBV25-1 and TRBJ1-2; D not resolved. CDR3 length: 15 amino acids. The V gene's germline CDR1 is MGHDK and CDR2 SYGVNS. The V and J ends lost 1 base and 10 bases respectively, with 19 bases between them. Here the CDR3 DNA reads TGTGCCAGCAGTGAATCCAGAGCCGGGTTGACCTTCTACACCTTC. It codes for CASSESRAGLTFYTF.

This clonotype was counted only a few times. J is TRBJ1-2 and V is TRBV6-1, with no clear D. Looked up from germline, CDR1 is MNHNS and CDR2 is SASEGT. This CDR3 is built from 13 residues. V was shortened by 5 bases and J by 6 bases, with 13 bases between the two germline ends. CDR3 sequence: CASSLTTTDGYTF. The CDR3 DNA reads TGTGCCAGCAGTCTAACCACAACGGATGGCTACACCTTC.

The chain couples TRBV7-2 to TRBJ2-2; no reliable D call. The CDR3 sequence is 13 residues long. Per germline, CDR1 SGHTA and CDR2 FQGNSA. V dropped 1 base and J dropped 9 bases, with 9 bases sitting between them. CDR3 DNA sequence: TGTGCCAGCAGCTTAGTTTATGTAAGGGAGCTGTTTTTT. Translating it yields CASSLVYVRELFF.

The rearrangement joins TRBV3-1 to TRBJ2-7; D is tentatively TRBD1 or TRBD2 (5 bases each). Deletions cut 5 bases from V and 7 bases from J, with 21 bases between. Germline CDR1 reads LGHDT; CDR2 reads YNNKEL (reference sequence). The CDR3 runs 15 residues. CDR3 in amino acids: CASSSPLGTSQEQYF. The DNA for the CDR3 is TGTGCCAGCAGCTCACCTCTGGGGACCTCGCAAGAGCAGTACTTC.

There are many counts of this clonotype. V is TRBV3-1 and J is TRBJ1-3; tentatively, D is TRBD1 (6 bases). V shed 0 bases and J shed 0 bases, with 15 bases lying between them. Germline V gene data show CDR1 as LGHDT and CDR2 as YNNKEL (reference sequence). CDR3 size: 18 residues. CDR3: CASSQDLQRGISGNTIYF. DNA for the CDR3: TGTGCCAGCAGCCAAGACCTTCAGAGGGGGATCTCTGGAAACACCATATATTTT.

This clonotype was observed a few times. The V call is TRBV7-8, the J call TRBJ2-3; 11 nucleotides match TRBD2. Germline-derived CDR1 and CDR2 are SGHVS and FQNEAQ. The CDR3 spans 20 residues. With 1 base clipped from V and 0 bases from J, the junction kept 12 bases outside the gene matches. The CDR3 nucleotides are TGTGCCAGCAGCTTAGATATGGTAGCTAGCGGGAGGAGTAGCACAGATACGCAGTATTTT. The encoded protein is CASSLDMVASGRSSTDTQYF.

This clonotype was recorded many times. V and J are TRBV27 and TRBJ2-1; D ambiguous. The CDR3 runs to 14 residues. Germline V gene data show CDR1 as MNHEY and CDR2 as SMNVEV (reference sequence). Trimming took off 2 bases at V and 5 bases at J, with 10 bases between the two ends. CDR3 residues: CASSLRAPNNEQFF. In DNA, the CDR3 is TGTGCCAGCAGTTTACGGGCACCTAACAATGAGCAGTTCTTC.

The chain joins TRBV28 to TRBJ1-5; 8 positions match TRBD1. Germline CDR1 and CDR2: MDHEN and SYDVKM. This CDR3 has 14 amino acids. J gave up 4 bases and V 5 bases, and 4 bases lay outside the gene matches. For the CDR3, the DNA is TGTGCCAGCAGTCGGGACAGGCCAAATCAGCCCCAGCATTTT. The encoded protein is CASSRDRPNQPQHF. The variable domain in full, with the rest retrieved from reference TRBV28 and TRBJ1-5, is DVKVTQSSRYLVKRTGEKVFLECVQDMDHENMFWYRQDPGLGLRLIYFSYDVKMKEKGDIPEGYSVSREKKERFSLILESASTNQTSMYLCASSRDRPNQPQHFGDGTRLSIL.

This clonotype has a count of ten or more. The V call is TRBV28, the J call TRBJ1-3, with D unclear. The germline V and J ends were trimmed by 5 bases and 0 bases, with 17 bases remaining between them. In germline, CDR1 is MDHEN, CDR2 SYDVKM. CDR3 length: 17 amino acids. CDR3 in DNA: TGTGCCAGCAGTAAATTGTTAATAATCGACTCTGGAAACACCATATATTTT. This sequence encodes CASSKLLIIDSGNTIYF.

The chain links TRBV5-1 to TRBJ2-5; D could derive from TRBD1 or TRBD2 (5 bases each). V was pared by 2 bases and J by 5 bases, with 7 bases between. The CDR3 runs to 12 residues. Looked up from germline, CDR1 is SGHRS and CDR2 is YFSETQ. DNA for the CDR3: TGCGCCAGCAGCTTCAGGGACGAGACCCAGTACTTC. Protein sequence: CASSFRDETQYF.

This clonotype has just a few counts. The chain joins TRBV9 to TRBJ2-5, with TRBD1 as a possible D gene (6 bases). The CDR3 totals 14 residues. V gave up 2 bases and J gave up 0 bases, with 8 bases separating them. Germline-derived CDR1 and CDR2 are SGDLS and YYNGEE. This CDR3 reads CASSVGTNQETQYF. The CDR3 nucleotides are TGTGCCAGCAGCGTCGGGACAAACCAAGAGACCCAGTACTTC. Full variable domain (outside the CDR3, taken from reference TRBV9 and TRBJ2-5): DSGVTQTPKHLITATGQRVTLRCSPRSGDLSVYWYQQSLDQGLQFLIQYYNGEERAKGNILERFSAQQFPDLHSELNLSSLELGDSALYFCASSVGTNQETQYFGPGTRLLVL.

Regarding this clonotype: One junction end does not reproduce the germline sequence, and a read error may be involved. This chain uses TRBV12-3 or TRBV12-4 with TRBJ1-2; D gene uncertain. The CDR3 loop spans 13 amino acids. CDR3 region: CAGRTLGDYGYTF. Written as DNA, the CDR3 is TGTGCCGGCAGAACCCTTGGGGACTATGGCTACACCTTC.

This clonotype was observed a handful of times. The chain has TRBV13 and TRBJ1-1; tentatively, D is TRBD1 (6 bases). Germline CDR1 reads PRHDT; CDR2 reads FYEKMQ (reference sequence). The CDR3 runs to 13 residues. V was shortened by 11 bases and J by 4 bases, with 17 bases between the two germline ends. As DNA, the CDR3 is TGTGCCTGTCGACAGGTTATGAGCACTGAAGCTTTCTTT. Its translation: CACRQVMSTEAFF.

This clonotype was seen repeatedly, ten times or more. CDR3 in amino acids: CASSEAPGELFF. The CDR3 bases are TGTGCCAGCAGTGAAGCGCCCGGGGAGCTGTTTTTT. The rearrangement joins TRBV2 to TRBJ2-2, with D unresolved. Germline CDR1 reads SNHLY; CDR2 reads FYNNEI. The V end lost 0 bases, the J end lost 6 bases, and 2 bases lay between the germline ends. The CDR3 length is 12 residues.

Ten or more counts support this clonotype. The V gene is TRBV7-2, the J gene TRBJ2-7; D gene unclear. In germline, CDR1 is SGHTA, CDR2 FQGNSA. The CDR3 has 13 amino acids. V lost 2 bases and J 4 bases, leaving 9 bases between the germline ends. The DNA for the CDR3 is TGTGCCAGCAGCTTATACGGTTCTTACGAGCAGTACTTC. It yields the protein CASSLYGSYEQYF.

This clonotype was seen a handful of times. The CDR3 spells CASSLRTSGGVAGELFF. In DNA, the CDR3 is TGTGCCAGCAGCTTACGGACTAGCGGGGGGGTCGCCGGGGAGCTGTTTTTT. The rearrangement uses TRBV5-6 and TRBJ2-2, with 15 bases matching TRBD2. The CDR3 has 17 residues. CDR1 SGHDT and CDR2 YYEEEE come from the germline V gene. With 2 bases clipped from V and 6 bases from J, the junction kept 5 bases outside the gene matches.

V gene TRBV5-1 combines with J gene TRBJ2-3; 13 nucleotides align to TRBD2. The CDR3 is 15 residues long. J lost 4 bases, V lost 5 bases, and 4 bases had no gene match. Germline assignment: CDR1 SGHRS and CDR2 YFSETQ. CDR3 DNA sequence: TGCGCCAGCAGACGGACTAGCGGGGGTGCAGATACGCAGTATTTT. It translates to CASRRTSGGADTQYF. Full variable domain (remainder filled in from reference TRBV5-1 and TRBJ2-3): KAGVTQTPRYLIKTRGQQVTLSCSPISGHRSVSWYQQTPGQGLQFLFEYFSETQRNKGNFPGRFSGRQFSNSRSEMNVSTLELGDSALYLCASRRTSGGADTQYFGPGTRLTVL.

This clonotype was seen ten or more times. The chain combines TRBV5-1 with TRBJ2-1; 10 bases match TRBD1. J gave up 6 bases and V 8 bases, and 17 bases lay outside the gene matches. This CDR3 has 17 amino acids. Germline CDR1 SGHRS, CDR2 YFSETQ. CDR3 DNA: TGCGCCAGTTCCTCAGGTCTGATAGGGACAGGGGTCAATGAGCAGTTCTTC. This gives the protein CASSSGLIGTGVNEQFF.

This clonotype has ten or more counts. The chain links TRBV4-1 to TRBJ2-7, with TRBD2 as a possible D gene (5 bases). Trimming took off 5 bases at V and 6 bases at J, with 14 bases between the two ends. This CDR3 is 13 amino acids long. Germline values: CDR1 MGHRA, CDR2 YSYEKL. This CDR3 is CASSYTRALEQYF. CDR3 coding DNA: TGCGCCAGCAGCTACACTAGGGCTCTCGAGCAGTACTTC.

There are many counts of this clonotype. V is TRBV15 and J is TRBJ1-1; D perhaps matches TRBD1 (5 bases). V was shortened by 4 bases and J by 2 bases, with 8 bases between the two germline ends. The CDR3 is made up of 13 amino acids. The V gene's germline CDR1 is LNHNV and CDR2 YYDKDF (reference sequence). The DNA for the CDR3 is TGTGCCACCAGCATCAGGGCCAACACTGAAGCTTTCTTT. Its translation is CATSIRANTEAFF. Together with reference TRBV15 and TRBJ1-1, the CDR3 gives the full variable domain: DAMVIQNPRYQVTQFGKPVTLSCSQTLNHNVMYWYQQKSSQAPKLLFHYYDKDFNNEADTPDNFQSRRPNTSFCFLDIRSPGLGDTAMYLCATSIRANTEAFFGQGTRLTVV.

There are many counts of this clonotype. The genes are TRBV20-1 and TRBJ2-2, with 16 bases aligning to TRBD2. The CDR3 extends over 15 amino acids. With V trimmed by 3 bases and J by 8 bases, 3 bases remained unmatched. CDR1 is DFQATT, CDR2 SNEGSKA, per germline (reference sequence). This CDR3 reads CSARGTSGRGGELFF. DNA for the CDR3: TGCAGTGCTAGGGGGACTAGCGGGAGGGGAGGGGAGCTGTTTTTT.

This clonotype was counted at least ten times. V usage is TRBV5-1 and J usage is TRBJ2-1, with D maybe TRBD2 (5 bases). V lost 3 bases and J 6 bases, leaving 16 bases between the germline ends. This CDR3 is 15 amino acids long. CDR1 SGHRS and CDR2 YFSETQ come from the germline V gene. CDR3 protein: CASSSDGAVPNEQFF. The CDR3 bases are TGCGCCAGCAGCTCGGACGGAGCGGTTCCCAATGAGCAGTTCTTC.

This clonotype was recorded many times. This sequence joins TRBV2 and TRBJ2-3; D possibly corresponds to TRBD2 (5 bases). The CDR3 is 14 amino acids. Germline CDR1 reads SNHLY; CDR2 reads FYNNEI. The V gene lost 5 bases and the J gene lost 6 bases, with 15 bases spanning the gap. The CDR3 nucleotides read TGTGCCAGCAGTTACCGCGGCGGGCGGGATACGCAGTATTTT. This sequence encodes CASSYRGGRDTQYF. The full variable domain, in which reference TRBV2 and TRBJ2-3 provide the parts outside the CDR3, is EPEVTQTPSHQVTQMGQEVILRCVPISNHLYFYWYRQILGQKVEFLVSFYNNEISEKSEIFDDQFSVERPDGSNFTLKIRSTKLEDSAMYFCASSYRGGRDTQYFGPGTRLTVL.

This chain joins TRBV9 and TRBJ1-5; 8 bases map to TRBD1. The CDR3 extends over 14 amino acids. After removal of 3 bases from V and 5 bases from J, the junction contained 4 bases not matched to a gene. Germline-derived CDR1 and CDR2 are SGDLS and YYNGEE. CDR3 amino acids: CASSATGGYQPQHF. CDR3 coding DNA: TGTGCCAGCAGCGCCACAGGGGGATATCAGCCCCAGCATTTT.

The gene calls are TRBV20-1 and TRBJ2-3; unclear D gene. The germline CDR1 and CDR2 sequences are DFQATT and SNEGSKA (reference sequence). The CDR3 runs 14 residues. V shed 5 bases and J shed 1 base, with 13 bases lying between them. The CDR3 protein is CSALPLQGTDTQYF. The CDR3 DNA sequence: TGCAGTGCTCTCCCCCTGCAGGGCACAGATACGCAGTATTTT.

In its sample, this clonotype was seen many times. V and J are TRBV20-1 and TRBJ2-3, with 10 bases matching TRBD2. The trim removed 4 bases at V and 6 bases at J, leaving 7 bases unmatched. The CDR3 covers 14 residues. The germline CDR1 and CDR2 sequences are DFQATT and SNEGSKA (reference sequence). The CDR3 here is CSATLLAGYDTQYF. The CDR3 DNA follows: TGCAGTGCTACTTTACTAGCGGGGTATGATACGCAGTATTTT.

This clonotype has at least ten counts. This chain uses TRBV5-1 with TRBJ2-3; D is ambiguous. Trimming stripped 3 bases from V and 5 bases from J, with 10 bases between. Germline V gene data show CDR1 as SGHRS and CDR2 as YFSETQ. The CDR3 spans 13 residues. The CDR3 loop reads CASSSLTGDTQYF. The DNA for the CDR3 is TGCGCCAGCAGCTCACTAACTGGAGATACGCAGTATTTT.

This clonotype was seen at least ten times. The V gene is TRBV3-1, the J gene TRBJ1-6; no clear D. The germline gives CDR1 LGHDT, CDR2 YNNKEL (reference sequence). This CDR3 comprises 14 residues. Trimming removed 1 base from V and 6 bases from J, with 7 bases in between. CDR3 DNA: TGTGCCAGCAGCCAAGTGCCCGGTAATTCACCCCTCCACTTT. This translates into CASSQVPGNSPLHF.

This clonotype appeared once. The chain uses TRBV9 and TRBJ1-1; D perhaps matches TRBD1 (5 bases). The CDR3 length is 14 residues. V dropped 1 base and J dropped 3 bases, with 10 bases sitting between them. Germline loops: CDR1 SGDLS, CDR2 YYNGEE. In DNA, the CDR3 is TGTGCCAGCAGCGTAAAAGGGGTGGACACTGAAGCTTTCTTT. This translates into CASSVKGVDTEAFF.